What follows is one T cell receptor beta chain and its context. The data were taken from a study of siplizumab effects on memory and regulatory T cells. The CDR3 spans 11 residues. V was pared by 2 bases and J by 2 bases, with 0 bases between. Per the germline V gene, CDR1 is LNHNV and CDR2 is YYDKDF (reference sequence). Sequenced by immunoSEQ multiplex PCR; TCRdb stores in-frame clones only, minus some. Seen here are some 100,000 clones, under 95% observed once, and the top ten hold roughly 7.1%. Sequencing was carried out using CD8+ T cells sorted from blood. The chain recombines TRBV15 with TRBJ2-5; no definite D call. The receptor was isolated from a human donor in good health. The CDR3 DNA is TGTGCCACCAGCAGACAAGAGACCCAGTACTTC. Its protein is CATSRQETQYF. Variable domain in full (rest from reference TRBV15 and TRBJ2-5): DAMVIQNPRYQVTQFGKPVTLSCSQTLNHNVMYWYQQKSSQAPKLLFHYYDKDFNNEADTPDNFQSRRPNTSFCFLDIRSPGLGDTAMYLCATSRQETQYFGPGTRLLVL.